One sample yielded the 32 T cell receptor beta chains listed below, sequenced in a study of cytomegalovirus exposure and HLA in healthy donors. Profiling relied on immunoSEQ multiplex PCR, and the TCRdb table lists in-frame clones only, not all of them. The repertoire consists of tens of thousands of clones, with around 89% occurring once and the leading ten covering around 1.8%. Material for sequencing was PBMCs. The source is a woman aged 18-29 years in good health and CMV-seronegative.

In DNA, the CDR3 is TGTGCCAGCAGTTTAAGCCAAGCTAACTATGGCTACACCTTC. Protein product: CASSLSQANYGYTF. The V gene is TRBV28, the J gene TRBJ1-2; no definite D call. Looked up from germline, CDR1 is MDHEN and CDR2 is SYDVKM. This CDR3 is built from 14 residues. Trimming removed 2 bases from V and 0 bases from J, with 7 bases in between.

This CDR3 is CASSGGTDSYEQYF. Written as DNA, the CDR3 is TGTGCCAGCAGTGGCGGGACAGACTCCTACGAGCAGTACTTC. The rearrangement joins TRBV28 to TRBJ2-7; tentatively, D is TRBD1 (7 bases). Trimming took 5 bases from V and 0 from J, leaving 11 bases between them. CDR1 and CDR2 (germline): MDHEN, SYDVKM. This CDR3 has 14 residues. The complete variable domain, with remaining parts taken from reference TRBV28 and TRBJ2-7, reads DVKVTQSSRYLVKRTGEKVFLECVQDMDHENMFWYRQDPGLGLRLIYFSYDVKMKEKGDIPEGYSVSREKKERFSLILESASTNQTSMYLCASSGGTDSYEQYFGPGTRLTVT.

This clone was counted only a few times. V gene TRBV25-1 combines with J gene TRBJ1-6; tentatively, D is TRBD1 (6 bases). This CDR3 is built from 13 residues. Germline V gene lookup returns CDR1 MGHDK and CDR2 SYGVNS. Trimming cost V 10 bases and J 7 bases, with 14 bases left between them. CDR3 in amino acids: CAIQGLGNSPLHF. Here the CDR3 DNA reads TGTGCCATTCAGGGGCTCGGCAATTCACCCCTCCACTTT.

V usage is TRBV5-6 and J usage is TRBJ1-1; TRBD1 agrees at 7 bases. The CDR3 covers 14 residues. Germline lookup yields CDR1 SGHDT and CDR2 YYEEEE. V lost 4 bases to trimming and J lost 5 bases; unmatched junction nucleotides: 8. CDR3 sequence reads: CASSPGQFTTEAFF. The CDR3 DNA follows: TGTGCCAGCAGCCCGGGACAGTTTACAACTGAAGCTTTCTTT.

In this sample, this clone turned up a few times. This chain uses TRBV6-1 with TRBJ2-7; 7 nucleotides agree with TRBD1. This CDR3 has 12 residues. CDR1 and CDR2 from the germline V gene are MNHNS and SASEGT. V shed 5 bases, J shed 6 bases, and the junction held 4 bases outside the gene matches. CDR3 amino acids: CASSPQGVEQYF. CDR3 bases: TGTGCCAGCAGTCCTCAGGGGGTCGAGCAGTACTTC.

The rearrangement joins TRBV11-2 to TRBJ1-2; D not certain. Germline V gives CDR1 SGHAT, CDR2 FQNNGV. With 5 bases removed from V and 4 bases from J, the gap between germline ends came to 11 bases. The CDR3 totals 13 residues. This chain's CDR3 is CASSPSTTYGYTF. The CDR3 coding sequence is TGTGCCAGCAGCCCCTCGACAACCTATGGCTACACCTTC. Drawing the rest from reference TRBV11-2 and TRBJ1-2, the complete variable domain is EAGVAQSPRYKIIEKRQSVAFWCNPISGHATLYWYQQILGQGPKLLIQFQNNGVVDDSQLPKDRFSAERLKGVDSTLKIQPAKLEDSAVYLCASSPSTTYGYTFGSGTRLTVV.

This sequence joins TRBV27 and TRBJ2-7; D is possibly TRBD1 (6 bases). The CDR3 runs 15 residues. Germline V lookup: CDR1 MNHEY, CDR2 SMNVEV (reference sequence). V dropped 6 bases and J dropped 2 bases, with 17 bases sitting between them. Here the CDR3 reads CASRTTQGLAYEQYF. The CDR3 region has the DNA TGTGCCAGCAGGACGACACAGGGTTTGGCCTACGAGCAGTACTTC.

The chain is built from TRBV30 and TRBJ1-1; 7 bases agree with TRBD1. The CDR3 is 14 residues long. V lost 2 bases and J lost 4; bases outside the gene matches: 7. The germline CDR1 and CDR2 sequences are GTSNPN and SVGIG (reference sequence). The CDR3: CAWSRTGWSTEAFF. CDR3 DNA sequence: TGTGCCTGGAGTCGGACAGGATGGAGCACTGAAGCTTTCTTT.

The rearrangement joins TRBV15 to TRBJ2-5, with 9 bases lining up with TRBD1. The CDR3 runs to 15 residues. CDR1 and CDR2 (germline): LNHNV, YYDKDF (reference sequence). V lost 3 bases and J lost 5; bases outside the gene matches: 7. The CDR3 DNA is TGTGCCACCAGCAGTGATACAGGGGGCAGGGAGACCCAGTACTTC. This gives the protein CATSSDTGGRETQYF.

The chain joins TRBV7-3 to TRBJ1-1; D is unclear. CDR1 is SGHTA, CDR2 FQGTGA, per germline. The V and J ends lost 5 bases and 8 bases respectively, with 21 bases between them. CDR3 length equals 15 residues. CDR3: CASSVEGRSGIEAFF. CDR3 DNA: TGTGCCAGCAGCGTCGAAGGACGGAGCGGCATAGAAGCTTTCTTT.

The chain employs TRBV28 and TRBJ2-7; 10 nucleotides match TRBD2. Per the germline V gene, CDR1 is MDHEN and CDR2 is SYDVKM. The CDR3 runs 16 residues. Trimming at V came to 4 bases and at J to 3 bases, leaving 9 bases not matched to a gene. This chain's CDR3 is CASSSLIGLAVYEQYF. Written as DNA, the CDR3 is TGTGCCAGCAGTTCACTTATCGGACTAGCGGTCTACGAGCAGTACTTC. The full variable domain, its missing parts supplied by reference TRBV28 and TRBJ2-7, is DVKVTQSSRYLVKRTGEKVFLECVQDMDHENMFWYRQDPGLGLRLIYFSYDVKMKEKGDIPEGYSVSREKKERFSLILESASTNQTSMYLCASSSLIGLAVYEQYFGPGTRLTVT.

The chain uses TRBV6-5 and TRBJ2-2, with 8 bases lining up with TRBD2. Germline loops: CDR1 MNHEY, CDR2 SVGAGI. CDR3 length: 14 residues. V lost 4 bases, J lost 6 bases, and 4 bases stayed unmatched. The CDR3 loop reads CASSSGGRAGELFF. CDR3 DNA: TGTGCCAGCAGTTCGGGGGGGCGGGCCGGGGAGCTGTTTTTT.

The chain has TRBV28 and TRBJ1-2; the match to TRBD1 covers 9 bases. Germline assignment: CDR1 MDHEN and CDR2 SYDVKM. There are 12 residues in the CDR3. V lost 11 bases to trimming and J lost 3 bases; unmatched junction nucleotides: 4. The CDR3 DNA is TGTGCCGGGAGACAGGGGGACTATGGCTACACCTTC. It specifies CAGRQGDYGYTF.

This clone showed up just once. The chain carries TRBV19 and TRBJ2-1; a possible D gene is TRBD2 (5 bases). V shed 6 bases and J shed 4 bases, with 19 bases lying between them. The CDR3 length is 16 residues. Germline V gives CDR1 LNHDA, CDR2 SQIVND (reference sequence). This chain's CDR3 is CASSSPREARYNEQFF. CDR3 nucleotide sequence: TGTGCCAGTAGCTCTCCCCGGGAAGCTAGGTACAATGAGCAGTTCTTC.

This chain links TRBV10-3 with TRBJ2-7; D call uncertain. The CDR3 is 11 residues long. V shed 3 bases and J shed 5 bases, with 5 bases lying between them. CDR1 and CDR2 from the germline V gene are ENHRY and SYGVKD. The CDR3 DNA reads TGTGCCATCAGTGATAGTAACGAGCAGTACTTC. It codes for CAISDSNEQYF.

Comment on this clone: Distinct nucleotide sequences in the sample also encode this CDR3. This chain uses TRBV18 with TRBJ1-4; 7 positions match TRBD1. CDR3 size: 14 residues. Looked up from germline, CDR1 is KGHSH and CDR2 is LQKENI. V lost 2 bases to trimming and J lost 5 bases; unmatched junction nucleotides: 2. CDR3 coding DNA: TGTGCCAGCTCACCAGGGACAGCCAATGAAAAACTGTTTTTT. Translation gives CASSPGTANEKLFF.

The V call is TRBV6-5, the J call TRBJ2-2, with D perhaps matching TRBD1 (6 bases). Germline CDR1 is MNHEY and CDR2 is SVGAGI. The CDR3 has 15 amino acids. Trimming stripped 0 bases from V and 4 bases from J, with 9 bases between. CDR3 loop: CASSYSGGTTGELFF. The CDR3, as DNA: TGTGCCAGCAGTTACTCAGGGGGAACCACCGGGGAGCTGTTTTTT.

The J gene is TRBJ1-5, the V gene TRBV27; a weak D match, TRBD1 (6 bases). The CDR3 has 14 residues. Germline V gene data show CDR1 as MNHEY and CDR2 as SMNVEV (reference sequence). V lost 2 bases and J 3 bases, leaving 8 bases between the germline ends. The CDR3 region is CASSLAGVNQPQHF. The CDR3 region has the DNA TGTGCCAGCAGTTTAGCAGGGGTCAATCAGCCCCAGCATTTT.

The chain has TRBV15 and TRBJ1-4; D might be TRBD1 (5 bases). From germline, CDR1 is LNHNV and CDR2 YYDKDF (reference sequence). The CDR3 runs 12 residues. V shed 4 bases and J shed 5 bases, with 5 bases lying between them. The CDR3 protein is CATSKGNEKLFF. The CDR3 nucleotides are TGTGCCACCAGCAAGGGGAATGAAAAACTGTTTTTT.

This chain links TRBV10-3 with TRBJ2-3; D unclear. V lost 6 bases and J 2 bases, leaving 6 bases between the germline ends. The CDR3 covers 12 residues. Looked up from germline, CDR1 is ENHRY and CDR2 is SYGVKD. The CDR3 spells CAISLDTDTQYF. CDR3 in DNA: TGTGCCATCAGCCTAGACACAGATACGCAGTATTTT.

V gene TRBV10-1 combines with J gene TRBJ2-7; 11 bases map to TRBD2. This CDR3 has 15 residues. Germline assignment: CDR1 WNHNN and CDR2 SYGVQD (reference sequence). The J segment lost 4 bases and the V segment lost 0 bases, leaving 2 bases of the junction unmatched. For the CDR3, the DNA is TGCGCCAGCAGTGAGTCTACTAGCGGGAGTTACGAGCAGTACTTC. Translated, it gives CASSESTSGSYEQYF.

The chain joins TRBV15 to TRBJ1-4; D not resolved. The CDR3 is 12 amino acids. V dropped 0 bases and J dropped 8 bases, with 4 bases sitting between them. CDR1 is LNHNV, CDR2 YYDKDF, per germline (reference sequence). CDR3 in amino acids: CATSRDPEKLFF. The DNA of the CDR3 is TGTGCCACCAGCAGAGATCCAGAAAAACTGTTTTTT. The full variable domain, in which reference TRBV15 and TRBJ1-4 provide the parts outside the CDR3, is DAMVIQNPRYQVTQFGKPVTLSCSQTLNHNVMYWYQQKSSQAPKLLFHYYDKDFNNEADTPDNFQSRRPNTSFCFLDIRSPGLGDTAMYLCATSRDPEKLFFGSGTQLSVL.

CDR3 in amino acids: CASSLSQMNTEAFF. DNA of the CDR3: TGTGCCAGCAGTTTATCACAGATGAACACTGAAGCTTTCTTT. The V call is TRBV27, the J call TRBJ1-1; D remains ambiguous. V was trimmed by 0 bases and J by 0 bases, leaving 5 bases between them. The CDR3 has 14 residues. Germline assignment: CDR1 MNHEY and CDR2 SMNVEV (reference sequence).

The chain employs TRBV7-3 and TRBJ2-3, with a weak D call TRBD2 (7 bases). This CDR3 has 15 residues. Germline-derived CDR1 and CDR2 are SGHTA and FQGTGA. The V and J ends lost 5 bases and 3 bases respectively, with 15 bases between them. Here the CDR3 reads CASSLLGGGTDTQYF. CDR3 in DNA: TGTGCCAGCAGCCTACTAGGGGGAGGGACAGATACGCAGTATTTT. Full variable domain (missing parts from reference TRBV7-3 and TRBJ2-3): GAGVSQTPSNKVTEKGKYVELRCDPISGHTALYWYRQSLGQGPEFLIYFQGTGAADDSGLPNDRFFAVRPEGSVSTLKIQRTERGDSAVYLCASSLLGGGTDTQYFGPGTRLTVL.

The table lists this clone with a few counts. The rearrangement links TRBV2 to TRBJ1-2; 10 bases line up with TRBD1. This CDR3 is built from 13 residues. The germline gives CDR1 SNHLY, CDR2 FYNNEI. The trim removed 6 bases at V and 7 bases at J, leaving 5 bases unmatched. As DNA, the CDR3 is TGTGCCAGCAGCGAGGACAGGGGGGGTGGCTACACCTTC. It is translated as CASSEDRGGGYTF.

The rearrangement joins TRBV11-2 to TRBJ2-7, with 9 bases matching TRBD1. Looked up from germline, CDR1 is SGHAT and CDR2 is FQNNGV. This CDR3 spans 14 amino acids. J gave up 2 bases and V 7 bases, and 6 bases lay outside the gene matches. The CDR3 spells CASTAGTGPYEQYF. The CDR3 DNA reads TGTGCCAGCACAGCCGGGACAGGGCCCTACGAGCAGTACTTC.

This clone was seen a handful of times. The gene calls are TRBV4-1 and TRBJ1-2; D is ambiguous. The V end was cut by 1 base, the J end by 7 bases, with 10 bases between. Germline V gives CDR1 MGHRA, CDR2 YSYEKL. The CDR3 is 13 amino acids. CDR3 DNA: TGCGCCAGCAGCCAAGCAGGATCGGCTGGCTACACCTTC. Protein product: CASSQAGSAGYTF.

This clone has more than one count but fewer than ten. The chain employs TRBV30 and TRBJ2-5; perhaps TRBD2 as D (7 bases). CDR3 length: 14 amino acids. Germline V CDR1 and CDR2: GTSNPN, SVGIG (reference sequence). V lost 5 bases, J lost 0 bases, and 13 bases lay in between. The CDR3 loop is CAWGGGGHQETQYF. As DNA, the CDR3 is TGTGCCTGGGGGGGCGGGGGCCACCAAGAGACCCAGTACTTC. Full variable domain (remainder filled in from reference TRBV30 and TRBJ2-5): SQTIHQWPATLVQPVGSPLSLECTVEGTSNPNLYWYRQAAGRGLQLLFYSVGIGQISSEVPQNLSASRPQDRQFILSSKKLLLSDSGFYLCAWGGGGHQETQYFGPGTRLLVL.

This clone has a handful of counts. The chain joins TRBV7-9 to TRBJ2-7; TRBD2 matches 8 bases. CDR1 is SEHNR, CDR2 FQNEAQ, per germline (reference sequence). The CDR3 runs to 15 residues. The trim removed 7 bases at V and 4 bases at J, leaving 12 bases unmatched. The DNA of the CDR3 is TGTGCCAGCACCCCGGGGGGGAGCTTCTCTTACGAGCAGTACTTC. Protein sequence: CASTPGGSFSYEQYF. The full variable domain, with the rest looked up from reference TRBV7-9 and TRBJ2-7, is DTGVSQNPRHKITKRGQNVTFRCDPISEHNRLYWYRQTLGQGPEFLTYFQNEAQLEKSRLLSDRFSAERPKGSFSTLEIQRTEQGDSAMYLCASTPGGSFSYEQYFGPGTRLTVT.

The gene calls are TRBV9 and TRBJ2-3; TRBD2 agrees at 8 bases. Germline assignment: CDR1 SGDLS and CDR2 YYNGEE. This CDR3 has 13 residues. The V gene end was trimmed by 4 bases and the J gene end by 8 bases; junction bases not matched to a gene: 6. CDR3 DNA sequence: TGTGCCAGCAGCCTCGGGGGGGTGGGTACGCAGTATTTT. Translation: CASSLGGVGTQYF.

In nucleotides, the CDR3 is TGTGCCAGCAGCTTAGCGGACTACCGCAATGAGCAGTTCTTC. This codes for CASSLADYRNEQFF. The J gene is TRBJ2-1, the V gene TRBV7-9, with D possibly TRBD2 on 6 matching bases. The V end lost 0 bases, the J end lost 6 bases, and 9 bases lay between the germline ends. The CDR3 contains 14 residues. Germline V gene sequence: CDR1 SEHNR, CDR2 FQNEAQ (reference sequence).

The chain uses TRBV27 and TRBJ1-2; D may be TRBD1 (5 bases). CDR3 length: 14 amino acids. V gave up 5 bases and J gave up 4 bases, with 14 bases separating them. CDR1 and CDR2 from the germline V gene are MNHEY and SMNVEV (reference sequence). The CDR3 loop reads CASSPSRQGYGYTF. In DNA, the CDR3 is TGTGCCAGCAGTCCAAGTCGGCAGGGCTATGGCTACACCTTC.